This T cell receptor (beta chain) was obtained from a study of blood T cell repertoires in COVID-19. This CDR3 comprises 14 residues. The germline V gene encodes CDR1 GTSNPN and CDR2 SVGIG (reference sequence). The junction had 6 bases not matched to a gene; V was cut back by 2 bases and J by 5 bases. Original methodology: How many nucleated cells were present was estimated from reference gene primer amplification. Only in-frame clones appear in the TCRdb table, and some are missing; sequencing was by immunoSEQ multiplex PCR. For V, J and clone size, that table is used; D and trimming come from the DNA. The table records about 27,000 clones, 88% of them present only once.

This TCR was sampled from a woman aged 45-65 years with active COVID-19. The sequencing input was peripheral blood. The chain has TRBV30 and TRBJ2-7, with 10 bases lining up with TRBD1. CDR3 coding DNA: TGTGCCTGGAGTCGATCCGGGACAGGGGACGAGCAGTACTTC. Protein sequence: CAWSRSGTGDEQYF.